This T cell receptor (beta chain) derives from a study of shared clonotypes between healthy human individuals. Study-wide background: Per donor, three plates held CD4 naive cells, three held CD4 memory, two held CD8 naive and one held CD8 memory.

The assay was immunoSEQ multiplex PCR, and TCRdb's table has in-frame clones only and misses some. The data contain roughly 2 million clones, approximately 96% of them singletons. The sample comprised naive CD4+ T cells sorted from blood. The subset here: CD45RA+ positively selected. The sequence was obtained from a man aged 18-30 years in good health.

CDR3 in DNA: TGTGCCAGCAGCCTTCCCACAATGTACCAAGAGACCCAGTACTTC. This codes for CASSLPTMYQETQYF. The chain couples TRBV5-4 to TRBJ2-5, with no clear D. The germline gives CDR1 SGHNT, CDR2 YYREEE (reference sequence). CDR3 length: 15 amino acids. The V end was cut by 4 bases, the J end by 0 bases, with 13 bases between. Full variable domain (rest looked up from reference TRBV5-4 and TRBJ2-5): ETGVTQSPTHLIKTRGQQVTLRCSSQSGHNTVSWYQQALGQGPQFIFQYYREEENGRGNFPPRFSGLQFPNYSSELNVNALELDDSALYLCASSLPTMYQETQYFGPGTRLLVL.